What follows is one T cell receptor beta chain and its context. The antigen remains undetermined. This CDR3 has 13 amino acids. V shed 1 base and J shed 4 bases, with 5 bases lying between them. From germline, CDR1 is MNHEY and CDR2 SMNVEV (reference sequence). These data are taken from a study of CD8 T cell repertoires and HIV-1 epitope variants. On the immunoSEQ platform, TCR beta CDR3s were sequenced at survey depth. Assay: immunoSEQ multiplex PCR; the TCRdb copy retains only in-frame clones and omits some. The table lists under 2,000 clones, about three quarters of them singletons, with roughly 40% in the top ten.

The chain is built from TRBV27 and TRBJ1-5; no firm D call. This receptor was obtained from a male donor with HIV. Specimen: cultured CD8+ T cells derived from PBMCs. CDR3 in DNA: TGTGCCAGCAGTTTATTATCAAATCAGCCCCAGCATTTT. Its protein product is CASSLLSNQPQHF.